The T cell receptor (beta chain) under discussion was sequenced for a study of blood T cell repertoires in COVID-19. Trimming stripped 0 bases from V and 6 bases from J, with 14 bases between. The CDR3 spans 15 residues. From germline, CDR1 is LGHNA and CDR2 YSLEER. Grouping used clinical history reported by participants in a survey and questionnaire. TCRdb's copy holds only in-frame clones and misses some; the assay was immunoSEQ multiplex PCR. Of around 290,000 clones listed, roughly 88% were seen once; the top ten hold around 1%. The clonotype originates from a woman in her 30s who had recovered from COVID-19. The sample was PBMCs or T cells enriched from blood (not recorded which). The chain carries TRBV4-3 and TRBJ1-2; possibly TRBD1 for D (6 bases). The CDR3 loop is CASSQDIGQTNGYTF. As DNA, the CDR3 is TGCGCCAGCAGCCAAGATATCGGACAGACAAATGGCTACACCTTC.